One sample yielded the 6 T cell receptor beta chains listed below, sequenced in a study of blood T cell repertoires in COVID-19. Assay: immunoSEQ multiplex PCR; the TCRdb copy retains only in-frame clones and omits some. This sample yields about 270,000 clones, of which more than 70% are seen a single time; roughly 3% belongs to the top ten. The specimen was peripheral blood. Every receptor here comes from a woman aged 18 to 35 with acute or convalescent COVID-19.

The chain couples TRBV6-5 to TRBJ1-1; D may be TRBD1 (5 bases). CDR3 size: 14 residues. V was clipped by 7 bases and J by 2 bases, with 14 bases between them. Germline CDR1 is MNHEY and CDR2 is SVGAGI. For the CDR3, the DNA is TGTGCCAGCAAGGGGAGGCCGTCAAACACTGAAGCTTTCTTT. This translates into CASKGRPSNTEAFF.

This clone came up once. The chain employs TRBV4-3 and TRBJ2-1; possible D gene TRBD1, 6 bases. Germline CDR1 reads LGHNA; CDR2 reads YSLEER. This CDR3 is built from 13 residues. The V gene lost 1 base and the J gene lost 9 bases, with 10 bases spanning the gap. The CDR3 coding sequence is TGCGCCAGCAGCCAAGTACAGGGCACTGAGCAGTTCTTC. The encoded protein is CASSQVQGTEQFF.

The rearrangement uses TRBV25-1 and TRBJ2-7, with 14 bases identical to TRBD2. This CDR3 is 15 amino acids long. Germline V gene sequence: CDR1 MGHDK, CDR2 SYGVNS. V gave up 6 bases and J gave up 2 bases; unmatched junction bases: 3. The CDR3: CASRGGLAGAYEQYF. CDR3 nucleotide sequence: TGTGCCAGCAGAGGGGGACTAGCGGGAGCCTACGAGCAGTACTTC.

The chain joins TRBV30 to TRBJ1-4, with D tentatively TRBD1 (5 bases). In germline, CDR1 is GTSNPN, CDR2 SVGIG (reference sequence). Trimming cost V 6 bases and J 8 bases, with 19 bases left between them. The CDR3 is 14 amino acids. CDR3 sequence (DNA): TGTGCCTGCCGAAAGGGGAGGGCTGGCGAAAAACTGTTTTTT. It is translated as CACRKGRAGEKLFF.

The rearrangement links TRBV30 to TRBJ1-2, with a possible D match to TRBD1 (6 bases). Germline assignment: CDR1 GTSNPN and CDR2 SVGIG (reference sequence). V lost 4 bases to trimming and J lost 7 bases, with 19 bases between them. The CDR3 is made up of 14 amino acids. CDR3 region: CAWNGYDRMAGYTF. Written as DNA, the CDR3 is TGTGCCTGGAACGGATATGACAGGATGGCTGGCTACACCTTC.

This clone has a single count. The chain combines TRBV6-5 with TRBJ1-5; 7 bases agree with TRBD1. The germline V gene encodes CDR1 MNHEY and CDR2 SVGAGI. The CDR3 is 13 amino acids. The V segment lost 9 bases and the J segment 3 bases; nucleotides outside the gene matches: 5. Written as DNA, the CDR3 is TGTGCCAGTAGCGACAGGGACAATCAGCCCCAGCATTTT. Protein: CASSDRDNQPQHF.